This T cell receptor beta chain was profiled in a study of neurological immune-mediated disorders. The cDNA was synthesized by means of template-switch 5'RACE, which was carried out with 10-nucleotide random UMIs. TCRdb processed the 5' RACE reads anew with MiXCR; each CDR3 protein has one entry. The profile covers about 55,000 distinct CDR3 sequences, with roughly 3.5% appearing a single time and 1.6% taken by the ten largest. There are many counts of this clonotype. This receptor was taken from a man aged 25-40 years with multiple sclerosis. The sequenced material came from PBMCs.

CDR3 region: CASSEGTGETEAFF. As DNA, the CDR3 is TGTGCCAGCAGCGAAGGGACAGGGGAGACTGAAGCTTTCTTT. The chain recombines TRBV5-4 with TRBJ1-1, with 10 bases that match TRBD1. CDR3 length equals 14 residues. Germline V gene lookup returns CDR1 SGHNT and CDR2 YYREEE (reference sequence). V trimming: 4 bases; J trimming: 5 bases; junction bases outside the gene matches: 5.